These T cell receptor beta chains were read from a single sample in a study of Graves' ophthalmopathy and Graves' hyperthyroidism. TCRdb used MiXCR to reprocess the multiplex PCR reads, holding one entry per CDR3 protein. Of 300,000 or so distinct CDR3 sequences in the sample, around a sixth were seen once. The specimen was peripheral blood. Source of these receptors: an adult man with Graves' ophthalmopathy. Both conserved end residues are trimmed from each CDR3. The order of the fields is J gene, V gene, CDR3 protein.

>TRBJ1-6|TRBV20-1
SARDPLH
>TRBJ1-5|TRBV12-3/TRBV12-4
ASSPGQGFSQPQH
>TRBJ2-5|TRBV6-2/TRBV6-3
ASKRKETQY
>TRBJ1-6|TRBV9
ASSVVGTPYNSPLH
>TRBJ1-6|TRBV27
ASSPGQGRGSPLH
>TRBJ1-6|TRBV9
ASSVQPTGRNYNSPLH
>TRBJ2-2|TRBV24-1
ATKGQNTGELF
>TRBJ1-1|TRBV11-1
ASSLGPAGPEAF
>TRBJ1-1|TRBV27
ASSFRPGGFTEAF
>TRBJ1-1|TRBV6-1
ASRVYSTWGTEAF
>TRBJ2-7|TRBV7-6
ASSLRTGSGEQY